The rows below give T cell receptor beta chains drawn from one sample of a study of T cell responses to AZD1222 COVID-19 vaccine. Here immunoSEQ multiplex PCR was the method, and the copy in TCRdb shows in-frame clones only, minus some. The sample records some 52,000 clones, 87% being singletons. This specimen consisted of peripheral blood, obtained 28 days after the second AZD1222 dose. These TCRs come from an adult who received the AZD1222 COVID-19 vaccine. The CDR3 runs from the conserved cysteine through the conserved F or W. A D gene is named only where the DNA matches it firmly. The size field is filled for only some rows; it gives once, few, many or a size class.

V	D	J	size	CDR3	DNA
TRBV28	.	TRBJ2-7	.	CASRLRPYEQYF	TGTGCCAGCAGGCTCCGACCCTACGAGCAGTACTTC
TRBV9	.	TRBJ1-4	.	CASSRAGDGEKLFF	TGTGCCAGCAGCAGGGCGGGGGATGGGGAAAAACTGTTTTTT
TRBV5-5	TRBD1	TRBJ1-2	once	CASSSGTGNYGYTF	TGTGCCAGCAGCAGCGGGACAGGCAACTATGGCTACACCTTC
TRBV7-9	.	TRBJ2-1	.	CASRRQDNEQFF	TGTGCCAGCAGACGTCAGGATAATGAGCAGTTCTTC
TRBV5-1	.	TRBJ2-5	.	CASSFNGAPETQYF	TGCGCCAGCAGCTTTAACGGGGCTCCCGAGACCCAGTACTTC
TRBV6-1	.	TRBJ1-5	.	CASSEGGRDQPQHF	TGTGCCAGCAGTGAAGGGGGGAGGGATCAGCCCCAGCATTTT
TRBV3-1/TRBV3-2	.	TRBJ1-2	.	CASSQDQASYGYTF	TGTGCCAGCAGCCAAGACCAGGCCTCCTATGGCTACACCTTC
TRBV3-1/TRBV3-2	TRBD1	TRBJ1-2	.	CASSPTPGGYHGYTF	TGTGCCAGCAGCCCCACTCCAGGGGGGTATCATGGCTACACCTTC
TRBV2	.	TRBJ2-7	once	CASNRAYPTYEQYF	TGTGCCAGCAACCGGGCCTACCCCACCTACGAGCAGTACTTC
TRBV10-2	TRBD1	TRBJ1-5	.	CASSERSMGQGSSGNQPQHF	TGCGCCAGCAGTGAGAGGTCTATGGGACAGGGGAGTTCGGGCAATCAGCCCCAGCATTTT
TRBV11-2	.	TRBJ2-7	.	CASSPSGGPYEQYF	TGTGCCAGCAGCCCAAGTGGAGGGCCCTACGAGCAGTACTTC
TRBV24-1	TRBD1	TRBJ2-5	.	CATSDPTGGIKETQYF	TGTGCCACCAGTGACCCGACAGGGGGAATAAAAGAGACCCAGTACTTC
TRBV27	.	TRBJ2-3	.	CASSWARGTDTQYF	TGTGCCAGCAGTTGGGCGCGAGGGACAGATACGCAGTATTTT
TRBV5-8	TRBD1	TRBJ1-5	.	CASSSETGRSNQPQHF	TGTGCCAGCAGCTCGGAGACAGGGAGAAGTAATCAGCCCCAGCATTTT
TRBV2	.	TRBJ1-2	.	CASTDTYSRYGYTF	TGTGCCAGCACAGATACGTACAGTCGCTATGGCTACACCTTC
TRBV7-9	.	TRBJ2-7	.	CASSPPGPAYEQYF	TGTGCCAGCAGCCCCCCCGGACCGGCGTACGAGCAGTACTTC
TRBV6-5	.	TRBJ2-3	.	CASSPRDSFTDTQYF	TGTGCCAGCAGTCCCCGGGACTCCTTCACAGATACGCAGTATTTT
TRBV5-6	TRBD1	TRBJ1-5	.	CASSEGGRGPNQPQHF	TGTGCCAGCAGCGAAGGGGGCAGGGGCCCCAATCAGCCCCAGCATTTT
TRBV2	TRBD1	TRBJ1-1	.	CARTSEGARNTEAFF	TGTGCCAGAACCTCAGAGGGGGCAAGGAACACTGAAGCTTTCTTT
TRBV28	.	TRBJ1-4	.	CASSLVAGARAEKLFF	TGTGCCAGCAGTTTAGTTGCGGGGGCGCGAGCTGAAAAACTGTTTTTT
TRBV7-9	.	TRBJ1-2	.	CASSYGSGSYGYTF	TGTGCCAGCAGCTACGGGTCAGGGAGCTATGGCTACACCTTC
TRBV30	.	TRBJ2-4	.	CAWMRPPNPAKNIQYF	TGTGCCTGGATGCGGCCGCCAAACCCAGCCAAAAACATTCAGTACTTC
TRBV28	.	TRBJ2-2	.	CASRADWGPNTGELFF	TGTGCCAGCAGGGCGGACTGGGGTCCGAACACCGGGGAGCTGTTTTTT
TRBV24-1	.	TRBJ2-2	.	CATSAPGTGWLFF	TGTGCCACCAGTGCGCCTGGTACAGGGTGGCTGTTTTTT
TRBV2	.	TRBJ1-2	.	CASRDGADYGYTF	TGTGCCAGCCGTGACGGGGCTGACTATGGCTACACCTTC
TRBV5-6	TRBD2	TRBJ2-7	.	CASSLGLADEQYF	TGTGCCAGCAGCCTGGGACTAGCGGACGAGCAGTACTTC
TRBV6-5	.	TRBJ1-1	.	CASRGIPTEGTEAFF	TGTGCCAGCAGGGGGATCCCCACCGAGGGAACTGAAGCTTTCTTT
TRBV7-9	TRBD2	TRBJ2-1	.	CASRSSGRAGEQFF	TGTGCCAGCAGGTCTAGCGGGAGGGCGGGCGAGCAGTTCTTC
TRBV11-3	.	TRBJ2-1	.	CASSYPPHNEQFF	TGTGCCAGCAGCTATCCGCCACACAATGAGCAGTTCTTC
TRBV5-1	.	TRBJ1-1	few	CASSLKAPNTEAFF	TGCGCCAGCAGCTTGAAGGCCCCGAACACTGAAGCTTTCTTT
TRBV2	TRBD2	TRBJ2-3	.	CASFKGLAGDTQYF	TGTGCCAGCTTTAAGGGACTAGCGGGAGATACGCAGTATTTT
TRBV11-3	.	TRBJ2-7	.	CASSLRDGYEQYF	TGTGCCAGCAGCTTGCGGGATGGCTACGAGCAGTACTTC